This T cell receptor (beta chain) was recorded in a study of CD8 T cells in ankylosing spondylitis. This CDR3 is 15 amino acids long. V was clipped by 1 base and J by 4 bases; unmatched bases: 9. In germline, CDR1 is DFQATT, CDR2 SNEGSKA (reference sequence). Regarding this clonotype: No antigen is known for it.

TCRdb reprocessed the 5' RACE reads with MiXCR, giving one entry per CDR3 protein. Among about 400,000 distinct CDR3 sequences listed, 20% to 25% were seen once. The study, taken as a whole, reports: Earlier literature documents some of the motif variants in reactive arthritis synovial fluid and blood. CD8+ cells made up the disease-linked clones, which were relatively rare in peripheral blood.

The receptor was isolated from a male donor with ankylosing spondylitis or in good health (not recorded which). The chain employs TRBV20-1 and TRBJ2-7; 8 bases map to TRBD2. Input material: blood, either unsorted or a sorted T cell fraction (not recorded which). The CDR3 reads CSARVTSGLLYEQYF. As DNA, the CDR3 is TGCAGTGCTAGAGTTACTAGCGGACTACTTTACGAGCAGTACTTC.